This T cell receptor beta chain was captured by sequencing in a study of identical twins. TCRdb re-called the 5' RACE reads with MiXCR, one entry per CDR3 protein. The sample holds 250,000 or so distinct CDR3 sequences, 9.5% to 15% seen once. Comment on this clonotype: Antigen unknown. This may arise from a read error, as a much more abundant clone is one base away.

The study's findings and limits: Its conclusions, products of cross-sectional statistical analysis, did not come from following the same donors.

These data are also associated with another study on yellow fever vaccine responses in identical twins.

The receptor's source is a woman in her late teens or twenties in good health. The sequenced sample was memory (CD45RO+) T cells sorted from blood.

This CDR3 reads CSLERPSTDTQYF. Written as DNA, the CDR3 is TGCAGCCTTGAACGGCCCAGCACAGATACGCAGTATTTT. This chain links TRBV29-1 with TRBJ2-3; D remains ambiguous. Germline V gene sequence: CDR1 SQVTM, CDR2 ANQGSEA. This CDR3 is built from 13 residues.